This T cell receptor (beta chain) came from a study of T-cell reconstitution after alpha-beta-depleted transplantation in children. Study results and limitations: Surviving recipient T cells and thymic progenitors produced the high day-60 TCRbeta diversity seen in some patients.

Using unique molecular identifiers, the investigators prepared the TCRbeta library. TCRdb reprocessed the PCR reads via MiXCR and lists one record per CDR3 protein. The sample carries approximately 110,000 distinct CDR3 sequences, about 23% recorded once. Germline-derived CDR1 and CDR2 are SGHRS and YFSETQ. Trimming took off 6 bases at V and 5 bases at J, with 24 bases between the two ends. CDR3 length: 17 residues. This clonotype appeared a few times. Its specificity is not known. Specimen: PBMCs, mostly from graft donor cells, collected 180 days after TCRalphabeta/CD19-depleted stem cell transplant. The chain uses TRBV5-1 and TRBJ2-1; D possibly matches TRBD1 or TRBD2 (5 bases each). This TCR was sampled from a male patient aged 2 to 9 who had a stem cell transplant for chronic granulomatous disease, so the T cells may come from the graft donor. The CDR3 DNA reads as TGCGCCAGCAACACTAGGTACGGGACGGATTTCGACAATGAGCAGTTCTTC. This codes for CASNTRYGTDFDNEQFF.